A selection of T cell receptor beta chains follows, all from one sample in a study of T cells in localized non-small cell lung cancer. TCRdb keeps only in-frame clones here, not all; method: immunoSEQ multiplex PCR. This sample has tens of thousands of clones; approximately 84% occur once, and the top ten carry roughly 1.4%. The sequenced sample was peripheral blood, obtained before any cancer treatment. These receptors originate from a female donor at least 60 years old with stage I lung adenocarcinoma. Both conserved end residues are part of each CDR3. The D gene is left open where the match is weak. Clone size is not always given. Where it is, it says once, few, many or a class for expanded clones.

v_call,d_call,clone_size,j_call,cdr3_aa,cdr3_nt
TRBV27,.,few,TRBJ2-7,CASSLIGPNDEQYF,TGTGCCAGCAGTTTGATAGGCCCTAACGACGAGCAGTACTTC
TRBV19,.,.,TRBJ1-3,CASIGPTPRNTIYF,TGTGCCAGTATCGGGCCTACCCCGCGAAACACCATATATTTT
TRBV10-3,.,.,TRBJ2-3,CAISERGQGDTQYF,TGTGCCATCAGTGAGAGGGGCCAGGGAGATACGCAGTATTTT
TRBV5-1,TRBD2,.,TRBJ2-3,CASSPPGAGGTDTQYF,TGCGCCAGCAGCCCCCCCGGAGCGGGGGGCACAGATACGCAGTATTTT
TRBV5-1,.,few,TRBJ1-2,CASSPGTWDYGYTF,TGCGCCAGCAGCCCCGGGACGTGGGACTATGGCTACACCTTC
TRBV20-1,.,.,TRBJ2-5,CSAPRGETQYF,TGCAGTGCTCCTCGGGGAGAGACCCAGTACTTC
TRBV6-5,TRBD2,.,TRBJ2-2,CVGGNTGELFF,TGTGTGGGAGGGAATACCGGGGAGCTGTTTTTT
TRBV5-4,TRBD2,.,TRBJ2-7,CASSLAKRETDEQYF,TGTGCCAGCAGCTTGGCCAAGCGGGAGACGGACGAGCAGTACTTC
TRBV6-5,TRBD2,.,TRBJ2-1,CASSYPLADSYNEQFF,TGTGCCAGCAGTTACCCCCTAGCGGACTCCTACAATGAGCAGTTCTTC
TRBV19,.,.,TRBJ2-7,CASSMGSTYEQYF,TGTGCCAGTAGTATGGGTAGTACCTACGAGCAGTACTTC
TRBV29-1,.,.,TRBJ2-7,CSVASGTPYEQYF,TGCAGCGTTGCCTCCGGGACTCCCTACGAGCAGTACTTC
TRBV4-1,.,.,TRBJ1-1,CASSQDWGNTEAFF,TGCGCCAGCAGCCAAGATTGGGGGAACACTGAAGCTTTCTTT
TRBV9,.,.,TRBJ1-1,CASSVLGGNTEAFF,TGTGCCAGCAGCGTATTGGGGGGCAACACTGAAGCTTTCTTT
TRBV4-2,TRBD2,.,TRBJ2-4,CASSQDYSSGGEWNIQYF,TGTGCCAGCAGCCAAGATTATTCTAGCGGGGGAGAGTGGAACATTCAGTACTTC
TRBV28,.,.,TRBJ2-5,CASRREGYYGTQYF,TGTGCCAGCAGGCGCGAGGGATATTATGGGACCCAGTACTTC
TRBV9,TRBD1,.,TRBJ2-7,CASSVGTGNYYEQYF,TGTGCCAGCAGCGTAGGGACAGGGAATTACTACGAGCAGTACTTC
TRBV7-9,TRBD1,.,TRBJ2-7,CASSPGTGMYSYEQYF,TGTGCCAGCAGCCCCGGGACAGGGATGTATTCCTACGAGCAGTACTTC
TRBV7-3,.,.,TRBJ2-1,CASSLIPGDTDEQFF,TGTGCCAGCAGCTTAATTCCCGGAGACACAGATGAGCAGTTCTTC
TRBV9,.,.,TRBJ2-3,CASSVRTASTDTQYF,TGTGCCAGCAGCGTGAGAACGGCTAGCACAGATACGCAGTATTTT
TRBV9,.,.,TRBJ2-2,CASSVSPENTGELFF,TGTGCCAGCAGCGTAAGCCCCGAGAACACCGGGGAGCTGTTTTTT
TRBV5-1,.,.,TRBJ2-7,CASSVVGRDYEQYF,TGCGCCAGCAGCGTGGTGGGTAGGGACTACGAGCAGTACTTC
TRBV5-4,.,.,TRBJ1-6,CASSLIQGPAGGPLHF,TGTGCCAGCAGCTTGATCCAGGGCCCTGCCGGGGGACCCCTCCACTTT
TRBV5-1,TRBD2,.,TRBJ2-3,CASRGLAGLTDTQYF,TGCGCCAGCAGAGGACTAGCGGGGCTCACAGATACGCAGTATTTT
TRBV5-6,.,.,TRBJ1-6,CASSLLGDSPLHF,TGTGCCAGCAGCTTGTTGGGAGATTCACCCCTCCACTTT
TRBV19,TRBD2,.,TRBJ2-2,CASSAAVTSGGRRTGELFF,TGTGCCAGTAGTGCGGCAGTGACTAGCGGGGGGCGAAGGACCGGGGAGCTGTTTTTT
TRBV6-5,.,.,TRBJ1-6,CASTPQGPNNSPLHF,TGTGCCAGCACCCCCCAGGGGCCGAATAATTCACCCCTCCACTTT
TRBV5-1,TRBD1,.,TRBJ1-1,CASSWGTGGAFMNTEAFF,TGCGCCAGCAGCTGGGGCACAGGGGGCGCGTTTATGAACACTGAAGCTTTCTTT
TRBV10-3,TRBD2,.,TRBJ2-5,CAISDPGLAGGLGQETQYF,TGTGCCATCAGTGACCCGGGGCTAGCGGGGGGGCTTGGCCAAGAGACCCAGTACTTC
TRBV6-1,TRBD1,.,TRBJ1-5,CASTSDRGNGQPQHF,TGTGCCAGCACCTCGGACAGGGGAAATGGGCAGCCCCAGCATTTT
TRBV27,TRBD1,.,TRBJ1-3,CASRPTGGGHDTIYF,TGTGCCAGCAGACCGACAGGGGGCGGCCATGACACCATATATTTT
TRBV19,.,.,TRBJ2-2,CATSGPNTGELFF,TGTGCCACCTCGGGCCCGAACACCGGGGAGCTGTTTTTT
TRBV7-9,.,.,TRBJ1-1,CAASGRANTEAFF,TGTGCCGCCTCCGGGCGGGCGAACACTGAAGCTTTCTTT
TRBV18,TRBD2,.,TRBJ2-5,CASSPGLLETQYF,TGTGCCAGCTCACCGGGACTATTGGAGACCCAGTACTTC
TRBV21-1,.,.,TRBJ2-5,CASSKTGPPETQYF,TGTGCCAGCAGCAAAACGGGACCCCCGGAGACCCAGTACTTC
TRBV7-3,.,.,TRBJ2-6,CASSKPGANVLTF,TGTGCCAGCTCTAAGCCTGGGGCCAACGTCCTGACTTTC
TRBV4-1,.,.,TRBJ2-7,CASSQGVGGSYEQYF,TGCGCCAGCAGCCAGGGGGTAGGGGGCTCCTACGAGCAGTACTTC
TRBV19,.,.,TRBJ2-7,CASSPPSYEQYF,TGTGCCAGTAGTCCCCCTTCATACGAGCAGTACTTC
TRBV5-1,.,once,TRBJ2-3,CASSSEQGLTDTQYF,TGCGCCAGCAGCTCCGAGCAGGGGTTGACAGATACGCAGTATTTT
TRBV19,.,.,TRBJ1-4,CASSPTGVPWKLFF,TGTGCCAGTAGTCCCACGGGTGTCCCCTGGAAACTGTTTTTT
TRBV28,.,once,TRBJ2-1,CASSTGGRDTYNEQFF,TGTGCCAGCAGTACCGGGGGCCGGGATACCTACAATGAGCAGTTCTTC
TRBV27,.,few,TRBJ1-5,CASTTTGGGNQPQHF,TGTGCCAGCACAACCACCGGGGGGGGCAATCAGCCCCAGCATTTT
TRBV6-1,.,.,TRBJ2-7,CASSYGGEQYF,TGTGCCAGCAGTTACGGGGGCGAGCAGTACTTC
TRBV4-1,.,.,TRBJ2-3,CASSHRWDTQYF,TGCGCCAGCAGCCACCGATGGGATACGCAGTATTTT
TRBV29-1,.,once,TRBJ2-3,CSLRHRRTDTQYF,TGCAGCTTGAGACATCGGCGCACAGATACGCAGTATTTT
TRBV6-5,TRBD2,once,TRBJ2-1,CASSELAGYNEQFF,TGTGCCAGCAGTGAACTAGCGGGGTACAATGAGCAGTTCTTC
TRBV29-1,.,.,TRBJ1-5,CSVEEQGGNQPQHF,TGCAGCGTTGAAGAGCAGGGCGGCAATCAGCCCCAGCATTTT
TRBV11-1,TRBD1,once,TRBJ2-5,CASSPDRGETQYF,TGTGCCAGCAGCCCGGACAGGGGTGAGACCCAGTACTTC
TRBV19,TRBD2,.,TRBJ2-1,CASSIARGIHNEQFF,TGTGCCAGTAGTATAGCGCGGGGGATCCACAATGAGCAGTTCTTC
TRBV5-1,.,once,TRBJ2-5,CASSLGGREVRQETQYF,TGCGCCAGCAGCTTGGGAGGCAGGGAAGTGCGTCAAGAGACCCAGTACTTC